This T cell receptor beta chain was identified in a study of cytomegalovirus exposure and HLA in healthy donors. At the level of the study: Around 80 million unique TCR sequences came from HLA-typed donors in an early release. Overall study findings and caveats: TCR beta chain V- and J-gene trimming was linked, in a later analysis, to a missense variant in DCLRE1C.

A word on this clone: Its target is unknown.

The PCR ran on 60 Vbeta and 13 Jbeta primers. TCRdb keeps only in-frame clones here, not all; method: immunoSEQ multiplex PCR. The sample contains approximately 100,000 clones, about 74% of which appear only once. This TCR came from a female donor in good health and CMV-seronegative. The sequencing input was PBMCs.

CDR3 protein: CASSEKYYEQYF. The CDR3 nucleotides are TGTGCCAGCAGTGAAAAATATTACGAGCAGTACTTC. The J gene is TRBJ2-7, the V gene TRBV6-1, with D unresolved. Germline V gene lookup returns CDR1 MNHNS and CDR2 SASEGT. The CDR3 loop spans 12 amino acids. Trimming left V 2 bases short and J 4 bases short, with 6 bases between.